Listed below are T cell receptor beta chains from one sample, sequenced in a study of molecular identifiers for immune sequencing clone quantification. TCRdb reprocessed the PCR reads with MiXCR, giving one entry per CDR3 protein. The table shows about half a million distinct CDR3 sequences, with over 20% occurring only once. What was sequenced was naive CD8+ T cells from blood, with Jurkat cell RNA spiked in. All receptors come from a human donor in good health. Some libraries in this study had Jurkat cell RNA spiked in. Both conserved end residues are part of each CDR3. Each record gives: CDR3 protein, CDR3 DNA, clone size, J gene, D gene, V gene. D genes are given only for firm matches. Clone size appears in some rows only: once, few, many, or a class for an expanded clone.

CASTPFQGNTEAFF	TGTGCCAGCACCCCGTTCCAAGGGAACACTGAAGCTTTCTTT	few	TRBJ1-1	.	TRBV5-6
CASRTIPWSGQGTTGELFF	TGTGCCAGCAGGACCATACCCTGGTCGGGACAGGGGACCACCGGGGAGCTGTTTTTT	.	TRBJ2-2	TRBD1	TRBV2
CTSSLSTQGWEQYF	TGTACCAGCAGTTTATCCACACAGGGCTGGGAGCAGTACTTC	.	TRBJ2-7	.	TRBV27
CASSSAGTGITDAQYF	TGTGCCAGCAGCTCCGCCGGGACAGGCATAACAGATGCGCAGTATTTT	few	TRBJ2-3	TRBD1	TRBV11-2
CASSPPLDTDTQYF	TGTGCCAGCAGCCCCCCCCTGGACACAGATACGCAGTATTTT	few	TRBJ2-3	.	TRBV3-1
CASSFPPPPGELFF	TGTGCCAGCAGTTTCCCGCCTCCTCCGGGGGAGCTGTTTTTT	.	TRBJ2-2	.	TRBV12-3/TRBV12-4
CASSEEYRPDTEAFF	TGTGCCAGCAGTGAAGAATACAGGCCTGACACTGAAGCTTTCTTT	.	TRBJ1-1	.	TRBV2
CASSLLGGRSEAFF	TGTGCCAGCAGTTTATTGGGAGGGAGGTCTGAAGCTTTCTTT	.	TRBJ1-1	.	TRBV27
CATSRDKGASFYEQYF	TGTGCCACCAGCAGAGATAAAGGTGCCAGTTTCTACGAGCAGTACTTC	many	TRBJ2-7	.	TRBV15
CASSVAVSFTEAFF	TGTGCCAGCAGCGTAGCTGTCAGCTTCACTGAAGCTTTCTTT	.	TRBJ1-1	.	TRBV9
CASSLRQGALADTQYF	TGTGCCAGCAGTTTACGGCAGGGGGCGCTAGCAGATACGCAGTATTTT	.	TRBJ2-3	TRBD1	TRBV27
CASSPQDSRDEKLFF	TGTGCCAGCAGCCCACAGGACAGCCGGGATGAAAAACTGTTTTTT	many	TRBJ1-4	.	TRBV5-5
CASTVGLTYNEQFF	TGTGCCAGCACGGTGGGCCTCACCTACAATGAGCAGTTCTTC	few	TRBJ2-1	.	TRBV6-2/TRBV6-3
CASSETSGGRGDTQYF	TGTGCCAGCAGTGAGACTAGCGGGGGGCGAGGAGATACGCAGTATTTT	few	TRBJ2-3	TRBD2	TRBV2
CASSLTGQGAEEQYF	TGTGCCAGCAGCTTAACGGGACAGGGGGCGGAGGAGCAGTACTTC	few	TRBJ2-7	TRBD1	TRBV7-2
CASSNLDSRNLYSGDTIYF	TGTGCCAGCAGTAACCTGGACAGCCGAAATTTATACTCTGGAGACACCATATATTTT	few	TRBJ1-3	.	TRBV28
CASSQAGASSYEQYF	TGTGCCAGCAGCCAAGCGGGAGCCTCCTCCTACGAGCAGTACTTC	few	TRBJ2-7	.	TRBV4-2
CASSPTGQGRYGYTF	TGTGCCAGCAGCCCTACAGGACAGGGTCGATATGGCTACACCTTC	.	TRBJ1-2	TRBD1	TRBV7-9
CASSLGTASGGQETQYF	TGTGCCAGCAGCTTAGGGACGGCTAGCGGGGGGCAAGAGACCCAGTACTTC	.	TRBJ2-5	TRBD2	TRBV7-7
CASSYGTSGNYNEQFF	TGTGCCAGCAGCTACGGGACTAGCGGAAACTACAATGAGCAGTTCTTC	.	TRBJ2-1	TRBD2	TRBV7-6
CASSYDGLQETQYF	TGTGCCAGCAGTTACGACGGCCTCCAAGAGACCCAGTACTTC	many	TRBJ2-5	.	TRBV6-5
CASRSETANYEQYF	TGTGCCAGCAGATCCGAGACAGCAAACTACGAGCAGTACTTC	few	TRBJ2-7	.	TRBV27
CASSPLGDRGHTGELFF	TGTGCCAGCAGTCCCCTCGGGGACAGGGGTCACACCGGGGAGCTGTTTTTT	few	TRBJ2-2	TRBD1	TRBV12-3/TRBV12-4
CATSAGPQETQYF	TGTGCCACCAGTGCTGGGCCTCAAGAGACCCAGTACTTC	.	TRBJ2-5	.	TRBV24-1
CASSQVPGQNTEAFF	TGCGCCAGCAGCCAAGTCCCGGGACAGAACACTGAAGCTTTCTTT	many	TRBJ1-1	.	TRBV4-3
CASKRQGSNQPQHF	TGTGCCAGCAAAAGACAGGGCAGCAATCAGCCCCAGCATTTT	few	TRBJ1-5	TRBD1	TRBV12-3/TRBV12-4
CASSERLAGNHEQYF	TGTGCCAGCAGTGAAAGGCTAGCGGGGAACCACGAGCAGTACTTC	few	TRBJ2-7	TRBD2	TRBV2
CAAGTFTGELFF	TGTGCCGCGGGGACCTTCACCGGGGAGCTGTTTTTT	many	TRBJ2-2	.	TRBV6-5
CASSLLRDATDTQYF	TGTGCCAGCAGCTTACTCCGGGACGCCACAGATACGCAGTATTTT	.	TRBJ2-3	.	TRBV13
CASSTGTGSQEGYTF	TGTGCCAGCAGCACAGGGACAGGGTCCCAGGAAGGCTACACCTTC	.	TRBJ1-2	TRBD1	TRBV9
CASFEGGVNEQFF	TGTGCCAGCTTTGAGGGAGGGGTCAATGAGCAGTTCTTC	.	TRBJ2-1	TRBD2	TRBV28
CASSLEGIQPQHF	TGCGCCAGCAGCTTGGAAGGGATTCAGCCCCAGCATTTT	.	TRBJ1-5	.	TRBV5-1
CASSYGGALGGASTF	TGTGCCAGCAGTTACGGCGGAGCGTTGGGGGGAGCCTCGACCTTC	few	TRBJ2-5	.	TRBV6-2/TRBV6-3
CASSEGLVMTEAFF	TGTGCCAGCAGTGAGGGGTTGGTTATGACTGAAGCTTTCTTT	few	TRBJ1-1	.	TRBV2
CASSQDRLAGNKDTQYF	TGCGCCAGCAGCCAAGATCGGCTAGCGGGGAATAAAGATACGCAGTATTTT	many	TRBJ2-3	TRBD2	TRBV4-3
CASSLGVYSTDTRYF	TGTGCCAGCAGCCTAGGGGTCTACAGCACAGATACGCGGTATTTT	.	TRBJ2-3	.	TRBV6-2/TRBV6-3
CASSSSKGADKVDYGYTF	TGTGCCAGCAGCTCCTCCAAGGGGGCAGACAAGGTGGACTATGGCTACACCTTC	few	TRBJ1-2	TRBD1	TRBV9
CASSLETVTDTQYF	TGTGCCAGCAGCTTAGAAACGGTTACAGATACGCAGTATTTT	many	TRBJ2-3	.	TRBV7-2
CAASDGRVQSEQFF	TGTGCCGCCAGTGATGGCAGGGTGCAAAGTGAGCAGTTCTTC	once	TRBJ2-1	.	TRBV24-1
CASSRLSTGGDEKLFF	TGTGCCAGCAGTCGCCTTTCCACAGGGGGCGATGAAAAACTGTTTTTT	many	TRBJ1-4	TRBD1	TRBV12-3/TRBV12-4
CASNPSSGASSYNEQFF	TGTGCCAGCAACCCCAGCTCGGGGGCTAGCTCCTACAATGAGCAGTTCTTC	few	TRBJ2-1	.	TRBV27
CASSQGAMNTEAFF	TGCGCCAGCAGCCAAGGAGCCATGAACACTGAAGCTTTCTTT	.	TRBJ1-1	.	TRBV4-3
CASSSTEGRETQYF	TGTGCCAGCAGCTCCACGGAGGGCCGAGAGACCCAGTACTTC	.	TRBJ2-5	.	TRBV7-9
CASSLRRGGWGTGELFF	TGTGCCAGCAGTTTAAGGCGGGGAGGATGGGGCACCGGGGAGCTGTTTTTT	few	TRBJ2-2	.	TRBV27
CSVEGGNGLAGGTSASPQTDTQYF	TGCAGCGTTGAGGGGGGGAATGGACTAGCGGGAGGGACCAGCGCCAGTCCCCAAACAGATACGCAGTATTTT	few	TRBJ2-3	TRBD2	TRBV29-1
CATSRGTGWYQETQYF	TGTGCCACCTCCCGGGGGACAGGGTGGTACCAAGAGACCCAGTACTTC	.	TRBJ2-5	TRBD1	TRBV6-5
CASGPTAEAFF	TGTGCCAGCGGACCGACGGCTGAAGCTTTCTTT	few	TRBJ1-1	.	TRBV27
CASSQSAGQGSNQPQHF	TGTGCCAGCAGCCAATCCGCCGGACAGGGTAGCAATCAGCCCCAGCATTTT	.	TRBJ1-5	TRBD1	TRBV16
CSVLTSELRRTDTQYF	TGCAGCGTTCTGACTAGCGAGCTACGCCGCACAGATACGCAGTATTTT	many	TRBJ2-3	TRBD2	TRBV29-1
CASSPYRSGSTELFF	TGCGCCAGCAGCCCTTATAGAAGCGGGAGCACGGAGCTGTTTTTT	few	TRBJ2-2	TRBD2	TRBV4-3